The TCR beta chain described here comes from a study of blood T cell repertoires in COVID-19. Trimming at V came to 2 bases and at J to 7 bases, leaving 6 bases not matched to a gene. The CDR3 sequence is 13 residues long. The V gene's germline CDR1 is SQVTM and CDR2 ANQGSEA. Recruitment covered about two dozen US areas and drew participants whose ages spanned 18 to 89 years. Cohorts were determined from participant-reported clinical history. Method: immunoSEQ multiplex PCR; TCRdb's copy keeps in-frame clones and lacks some. The sample consists of 300,000 to 400,000 clones, about 86% of them appearing once.

Source material: PBMCs or T cells enriched from blood (not recorded which). The TCR originated in a woman between 40 and 55 years old with acute COVID-19. The chain has TRBV29-1 and TRBJ2-3; 7 bases line up with TRBD2. CDR3: CSVESGLTHTQYF. For the CDR3, the DNA is TGCAGCGTTGAATCGGGACTAACGCATACGCAGTATTTT.